These 17 T cell receptor beta chains were all obtained from the same sample, sequenced in a study of T-cell reconstitution after alpha-beta-depleted transplantation in children. Library preparation (for TCRbeta) was performed with unique molecular identifiers. MiXCR, applied by TCRdb to the PCR reads, yields one record per CDR3 protein. The sample includes some 640,000 distinct CDR3 sequences, roughly 17% of them seen just once. Sequencing used PBMCs from the stem cell graft donor, obtained from the stem cell graft. These receptors were collected from a human donor who donated a stem cell graft to a child with acute myeloid leukemia.

This chain uses TRBV7-8 with TRBJ1-4; D uncertain. The V end was cut by 7 bases, the J end by 2 bases, with 8 bases between. Germline V gene data show CDR1 as SGHVS and CDR2 as FQNEAQ. The CDR3 covers 13 residues. This chain's CDR3 is CASTPRTNEKLFF. The CDR3, as DNA: TGTGCCAGCACCCCGAGGACTAATGAAAAACTGTTTTTT.

The sample holds a few counts of this clonotype. The gene calls are TRBV20-1 and TRBJ1-2; D unclear. V lost 6 bases to trimming and J lost 0 bases, with 14 bases between them. This CDR3 has 14 residues. Germline V lookup: CDR1 DFQATT, CDR2 SNEGSKA (reference sequence). This CDR3 is CSARMGGTNYGYTF. CDR3 nucleotides: TGCAGTGCCAGAATGGGAGGGACTAACTATGGCTACACCTTC.

This clonotype was seen repeatedly, ten times or more. This sequence joins TRBV20-1 and TRBJ2-1; the match to TRBD1 covers 11 bases. Germline CDR1 is DFQATT and CDR2 is SNEGSKA (reference sequence). The CDR3 is 13 amino acids. The trim removed 4 bases at V and 9 bases at J, leaving 5 bases unmatched. The CDR3 loop is CSAKRTGGLEQFF. Written as DNA, the CDR3 is TGCAGTGCTAAAAGGACAGGGGGCCTTGAGCAGTTCTTC.

The sample holds a few counts of this clonotype. CDR3 sequence (DNA): TGCGCCAGCAGCTTGGCCCCACGGGGAGGATCACCCCTCCACTTT. Translating gives CASSLAPRGGSPLHF. The chain recombines TRBV5-1 with TRBJ1-6; unclear D gene. CDR3 length: 15 amino acids. Germline V lookup: CDR1 SGHRS, CDR2 YFSETQ. V lost 0 bases and J lost 10, with 14 bases in between.

This clonotype was counted at least ten times. V usage is TRBV12-3 or TRBV12-4 and J usage is TRBJ1-2; maybe TRBD1 (6 bases). This CDR3 contains 14 residues. Trimming took off 5 bases at V and 4 bases at J, with 14 bases between the two ends. The CDR3 loop reads CASSPTTGFYGYTF. CDR3 bases: TGTGCCAGCAGTCCAACTACAGGGTTCTATGGCTACACCTTC.

This clonotype was found many times. The chain joins TRBV20-1 to TRBJ2-1; the D call may be TRBD1 or TRBD2 (5 bases each). CDR1 and CDR2 (germline): DFQATT, SNEGSKA (reference sequence). Trimming took 5 bases from V and 15 from J, leaving 17 bases between them. This CDR3 comprises 11 residues. The CDR3 nucleotides are TGCAGTGCTGGGGGACCCCAAGGAGGGTTCTTC. Encoded protein: CSAGGPQGGFF.

This clonotype was seen a handful of times. This sequence joins TRBV13 and TRBJ2-1, with 13 bases identical to TRBD2. Germline-derived CDR1 and CDR2 are PRHDT and FYEKMQ (reference sequence). Germline trimming cut 5 bases from V and 8 bases from J; bases unmatched to any gene: 6. The CDR3 contains 15 residues. DNA for the CDR3: TGTGCCAGCAGCCAACTAGCGGGGGGGCAGGATGAGCAGTTCTTC. Translated: CASSQLAGGQDEQFF.

This clonotype was detected a few times. The J gene is TRBJ2-3, the V gene TRBV7-9, with TRBD1 as a possible D gene (6 bases). V was cut by 1 base and J by 1 base, with 15 bases left in between. This CDR3 spans 17 amino acids. Germline V gene sequence: CDR1 SEHNR, CDR2 FQNEAQ (reference sequence). As DNA, the CDR3 is TGTGCCAGCAGCTTAGGGGGCAGGGGTCGGCGCACAGATACGCAGTATTTT. It is translated as CASSLGGRGRRTDTQYF.

This clonotype occurred a few times. The genes are TRBV20-1 and TRBJ1-1; D not certain. Trimming took 4 bases from V and 1 from J, leaving 13 bases between them. Per germline, CDR1 DFQATT and CDR2 SNEGSKA (reference sequence). There are 14 residues in the CDR3. CDR3 amino acids: CSAKSQHPNTEAFF. In nucleotides, the CDR3 is TGCAGTGCTAAATCACAGCACCCGAACACTGAAGCTTTCTTT.

This clonotype was recorded many times. The J gene is TRBJ2-1, the V gene TRBV5-5; 7 bases agree with TRBD2. CDR1 SGHKS and CDR2 YYEKEE come from the germline V gene (reference sequence). V dropped 4 bases and J dropped 6; count of bases not matched to a gene: 7. The CDR3 has 14 residues. The CDR3 protein is CASSPRLASNEQFF. In DNA form, the CDR3 reads TGTGCCAGCAGCCCAAGACTAGCATCCAATGAGCAGTTCTTC. Based on the CDR3 plus reference TRBV5-5 and TRBJ2-1, the full variable domain is DAGVTQSPTHLIKTRGQQVTLRCSPISGHKSVSWYQQVLGQGPQFIFQYYEKEERGRGNFPDRFSARQFPNYSSELNVNALLLGDSALYLCASSPRLASNEQFFGPGTRLTVL.

This clonotype has a handful of counts. The rearrangement joins TRBV12-3 or TRBV12-4 to TRBJ1-4, with D possibly matching TRBD1 (5 bases). This CDR3 spans 15 amino acids. V lost 6 bases and J lost 6, with 17 bases in between. CDR3 protein: CASSRRTDTHEKLFF. CDR3 nucleotide sequence: TGTGCCAGCAGCCGTCGGACGGACACACATGAAAAACTGTTTTTT.

The V and J genes are TRBV6-5 and TRBJ2-3, with TRBD2 matching 8 bases. CDR3 length equals 17 residues. V lost 4 bases to trimming and J lost 6 bases; unmatched junction nucleotides: 15. Per the germline V gene, CDR1 is MNHEY and CDR2 is SVGAGI. CDR3 amino acids: CASSSPVAGFTGDTQYF. The CDR3 DNA reads TGTGCCAGCAGTTCCCCAGTAGCGGGGTTCACTGGGGATACGCAGTATTTT.

This clonotype was seen more than once but under ten times. This chain links TRBV29-1 with TRBJ1-5; 8 bases are a match to TRBD1. The CDR3 extends over 12 amino acids. CDR1 SQVTM and CDR2 ANQGSEA come from the germline V gene. The ends lost 6 bases at V and 6 bases at J; junction bases unmatched: 4. The DNA for the CDR3 is TGCAGCGTCCAACAGGGGGGTCAGCCCCAGCATTTT. Translating gives CSVQQGGQPQHF.

This clonotype was seen a few times. The chain is built from TRBV5-8 and TRBJ1-5, with 7 bases aligning to TRBD1. V lost 4 bases, J lost 2 bases, and 12 bases stayed unmatched. CDR3 length: 17 residues. Germline V gene lookup returns CDR1 SGHTS and CDR2 YDEGEE. This CDR3 reads CASSDRQGASGNQPQHF. The DNA for the CDR3 is TGTGCCAGCAGCGACCGACAGGGAGCCAGCGGCAATCAGCCCCAGCATTTT.

The chain carries TRBV11-1 and TRBJ2-1; 7 bases align to TRBD1. Germline V gene lookup returns CDR1 SGHAT and CDR2 FQDESV (reference sequence). This CDR3 has 16 residues. The V segment lost 5 bases and the J segment 2 bases; nucleotides outside the gene matches: 9. CDR3 sequence: CASSDTGALAYNEQFF. The DNA for the CDR3 is TGTGCCAGCAGCGATACAGGGGCCCTCGCCTACAATGAGCAGTTCTTC.

This chain connects TRBV29-1 to TRBJ2-6; no firm D call. Germline V gives CDR1 SQVTM, CDR2 ANQGSEA. The V end lost 0 bases, the J end lost 4 bases, and 7 bases lay between the germline ends. CDR3 length equals 14 residues. CDR3 DNA: TGCAGCGTTGAAGAGGGGTTAGGGGCCAACGTCCTGACTTTC. Amino acid sequence: CSVEEGLGANVLTF.

V usage is TRBV20-1 and J usage is TRBJ2-2; 10 nucleotides agree with TRBD2. This CDR3 has 16 residues. CDR1 is DFQATT, CDR2 SNEGSKA, per germline (reference sequence). The V gene end was trimmed by 3 bases and the J gene end by 5 bases; junction bases not matched to a gene: 9. DNA for the CDR3: TGCAGTGCTAGCCCACTGACTAGCGGGTTAACCGGGGAGCTGTTTTTT. Its translation: CSASPLTSGLTGELFF.